The T cell receptor (beta chain) described here comes from a study of blood T cell repertoires in COVID-19. Study in general: Whether acute or convalescent, the COVID-19 samples came from the United States, Italy and Spain. The cDNA or gDNA used as material had been derived from T cells, B-cell-depleted T cells, or PBMCs.

Original handling: For nucleated cells, counts were estimated from reference gene primer amplification. TCRdb keeps only in-frame clones here, not all; method: immunoSEQ multiplex PCR. Clone size and V and J calls were adopted from that table, with D and trimming inferred from the DNA. Here the sample spans about 190,000 clones, around nine tenths being singletons. The source of this sequence is a woman in her forties who had recovered from COVID-19. The material sequenced was peripheral blood.

In DNA, the CDR3 is TGTGCCAGCGAACGTAGTAACTACAATGAGCAGTTCTTC. Protein: CASERSNYNEQFF. The V gene is TRBV2, the J gene TRBJ2-1, with D unresolved. Per the germline V gene, CDR1 is SNHLY and CDR2 is FYNNEI. There are 13 residues in the CDR3. Trimming took 8 bases from V and 3 from J, leaving 11 bases between them.